This T cell receptor (beta chain) was sequenced in a study of a mutant IDH1 vaccine in newly diagnosed glioma. The overall study: Eight vaccinations went to patients in weeks 1, 3, 5, 7, 11, 15, 19, 23. Beginning 4-6 weeks after radiotherapy alone, or with temozolomide cycles, vaccination took place. Treated patients, roughly 62% male and about 38% female, averaged about 40 years of age.

The germline V gene has CDR1 SEHNR and CDR2 FQNEAQ (reference sequence). V was trimmed by 4 bases and J by 2 bases, leaving 11 bases between them. The CDR3 sequence is 14 residues long. The assay was immunoSEQ multiplex PCR, and TCRdb's table has in-frame clones only and misses some. The sample carries approximately 76,000 clones, around nine tenths recorded once. Documented time point: week 5, during vaccination. Alongside topical imiquimod, each dose of vaccine comprised 300 ug of mutant IDH1 20-mer peptide. About this clone itself: What it recognizes is unknown.

The source material was PBMCs, sampled from a glioma patient whose treatment included an IDH1 peptide vaccine. The clonotype originates from a woman in her forties or fifties with glioma. The rearrangement uses TRBV7-9 and TRBJ1-2; TRBD1 is a possible D gene (5 bases). CDR3 residues: CASSYGTENYGYTF. CDR3 nucleotide sequence: TGTGCCAGCAGCTACGGGACGGAGAACTATGGCTACACCTTC.